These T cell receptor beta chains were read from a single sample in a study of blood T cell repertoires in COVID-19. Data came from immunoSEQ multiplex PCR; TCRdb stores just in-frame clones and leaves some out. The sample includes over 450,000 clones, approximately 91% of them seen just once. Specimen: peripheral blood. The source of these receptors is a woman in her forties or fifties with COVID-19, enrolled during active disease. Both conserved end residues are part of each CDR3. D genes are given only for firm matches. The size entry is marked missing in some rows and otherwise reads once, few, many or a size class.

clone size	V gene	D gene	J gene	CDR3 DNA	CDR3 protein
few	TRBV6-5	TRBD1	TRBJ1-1	TGTGCCAGCAGTCCCCGGGACAGGGGGAACACTGAAGCTTTCTTT	CASSPRDRGNTEAFF
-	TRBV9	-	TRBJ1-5	TGTGCCTCGAGTGGAGGACTAAATAATCAGCCCCAGCATTTT	CASSGGLNNQPQHF
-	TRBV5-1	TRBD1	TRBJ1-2	TGCGCCAGCAGCCGTGCGGGGACAGCTAACTATGGCTACACCTTC	CASSRAGTANYGYTF
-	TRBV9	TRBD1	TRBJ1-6	TGTGCCAGCAGCGTCGGACAGGTGGGCAATTCACCCCTCCACTTT	CASSVGQVGNSPLHF
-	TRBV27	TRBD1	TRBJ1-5	TGTGCCAGCAGATCTGACAGGGGCGGTGGGAAGAGCAATCAGCCCCAGCATTTT	CASRSDRGGGKSNQPQHF
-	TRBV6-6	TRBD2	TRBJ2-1	TGTGCCAGCAGGCGGGGGAGCTCCTACAATGAGCAGTTCTTC	CASRRGSSYNEQFF
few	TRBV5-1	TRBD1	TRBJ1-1	TGCGCCAGCAGCCAACAGGGGGCAGGACTGGACACTGAAGCTTTCTTT	CASSQQGAGLDTEAFF
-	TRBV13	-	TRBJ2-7	TGTGCCAGCAGCTTAGGAACAGCCTACGAGCAGTACTTC	CASSLGTAYEQYF
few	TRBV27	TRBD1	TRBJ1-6	TGTGCCAGCAGCCCCTCCCGCAGGGGGGAATCACCCCTCCACTTT	CASSPSRRGESPLHF
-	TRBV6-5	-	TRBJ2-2	TGTGCCAGCAGTCGGCTAGGCACCGGGGAGCTGTTTTTT	CASSRLGTGELFF
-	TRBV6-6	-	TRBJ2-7	TGTGCCAGCAATAGGGGGATATACGAGCAGTACTTC	CASNRGIYEQYF
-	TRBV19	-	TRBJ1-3	TGTGCCAGTAGTAGCGACCGGGTGGGGCCCACCATATATTTT	CASSSDRVGPTIYF
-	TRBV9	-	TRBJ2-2	TGTGCCAGCAGCGTAGGCCAGGGGGGCACCGGGGAGCTGTTTTTT	CASSVGQGGTGELFF
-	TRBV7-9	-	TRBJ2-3	TGTGCCAGCAGCTTAAGGGGCGGGGGCACAGATACGCAGTATTTT	CASSLRGGGTDTQYF
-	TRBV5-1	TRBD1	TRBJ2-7	TGCGCCAGCAGCTTAGACAGGGGCTACGAGCAGTACTTC	CASSLDRGYEQYF
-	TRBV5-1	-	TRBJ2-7	TGCGCCAGCAGTTACGGACATTCCTACGAGCAGTACTTC	CASSYGHSYEQYF
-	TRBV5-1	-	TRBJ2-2	TGCGCCAGCAGCTACCTGCCAGGGTGGGACACCGGGGAGCTGTTTTTT	CASSYLPGWDTGELFF
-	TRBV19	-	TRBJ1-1	TGTGCCAGTAGTATACATCTCCCCCAGGGGAACACTGAAGCTTTCTTT	CASSIHLPQGNTEAFF
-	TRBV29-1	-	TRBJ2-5	TGCAGCGTTGAAGGCCCGACAGTGACCCAGTACTTC	CSVEGPTVTQYF
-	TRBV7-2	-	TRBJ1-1	TGTGCCAGCAGCTTAATCATGAACACTGAAGCTTTCTTT	CASSLIMNTEAFF
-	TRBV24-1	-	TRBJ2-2	TGTGCCACCAGTGGTGAGACCGGGGAGCTGTTTTTT	CATSGETGELFF
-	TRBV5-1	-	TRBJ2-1	TGCGCCAGCAGTCTTCGTGGGGGGAATGACAATGAGCAGTTCTTC	CASSLRGGNDNEQFF
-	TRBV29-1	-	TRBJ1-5	TGCAGCGTTGAAGACGGCCCGGGTCGGCCCCAGCATTTT	CSVEDGPGRPQHF
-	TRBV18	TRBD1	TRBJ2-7	TGTGCCAGCTCGACAGGGGACGAGCAGTACTTC	CASSTGDEQYF
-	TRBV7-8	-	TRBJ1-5	TGTGCCAGCAGCTTAGAAGGGGCGGGGGCATGGCAGCCCCAGCATTTT	CASSLEGAGAWQPQHF
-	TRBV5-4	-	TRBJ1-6	TGTGCCAGCAGCTCGGGTTGGCAGAGTGGGTCACCCCTCCACTTT	CASSSGWQSGSPLHF
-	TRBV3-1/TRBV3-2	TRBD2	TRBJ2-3	TGTGCCAGCAGCCCTATTTCGGGACTAGCGGGAATCACAGATACGCAGTATTTT	CASSPISGLAGITDTQYF
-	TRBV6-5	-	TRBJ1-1	TGTGCCACCGCCGATCTAAACACTGAAGCTTTCTTT	CATADLNTEAFF
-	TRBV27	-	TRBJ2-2	TGTGCCAGCACCCTCCTGGGGCAGGCGAACACCGGGGAGCTGTTTTTT	CASTLLGQANTGELFF
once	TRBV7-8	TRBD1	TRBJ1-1	TGTGCCAGCAGCCTAACAGGGGGCAGGACTGAAGCTTTCTTT	CASSLTGGRTEAFF
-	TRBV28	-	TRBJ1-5	TGTGCCAGCAGCCCCGGACATGGCAATCAGCCCCAGCATTTT	CASSPGHGNQPQHF
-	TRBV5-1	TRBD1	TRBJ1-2	TGCGCCAGCACCCCCACCGGGACAGACAACTATGGCTACACCTTC	CASTPTGTDNYGYTF
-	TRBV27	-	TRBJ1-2	TGTGCCAGCAGTTCCCTGGGGGCGGATGGCTACACCTTC	CASSSLGADGYTF
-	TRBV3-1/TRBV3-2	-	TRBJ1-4	TGTGCCAGCAGCCAAGTAGGGGGAGCTAATGAAAAACTGTTTTTT	CASSQVGGANEKLFF
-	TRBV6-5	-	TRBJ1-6	TGTGCCAGCAGTCCACAGGGCAGCTCACCCCTCCACTTT	CASSPQGSSPLHF
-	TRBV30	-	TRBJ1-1	TGTGCCTGGAGTCTCCCAGGGAACACTGAAGCTTTCTTT	CAWSLPGNTEAFF
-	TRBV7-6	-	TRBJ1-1	TGTGCCAGCAGGCCGGGGCGGGGGAACACTGAAGCTTTCTTT	CASRPGRGNTEAFF
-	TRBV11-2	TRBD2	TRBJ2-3	TGTGCCAGCAGCCTCGGACTAGCGGACACAGATACGCAGTATTTT	CASSLGLADTDTQYF
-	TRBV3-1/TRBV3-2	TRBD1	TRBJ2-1	TGTGCCAGCAGCCACGACAGGGGGCGTGAGCAGTTCTTC	CASSHDRGREQFF
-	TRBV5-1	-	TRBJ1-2	TGCGCCAGCAGCTCGGCGGGGGGCGATGGCTACACCTTC	CASSSAGGDGYTF
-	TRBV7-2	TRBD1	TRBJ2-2	TGTGCCAGCAGCCGGGACAGGGGCACCGGGGAGCTGTTTTTT	CASSRDRGTGELFF
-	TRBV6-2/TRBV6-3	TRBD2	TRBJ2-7	TGTGCCAGCAGTTACTCCGGGGGGATCGATGAGCAGTACTTC	CASSYSGGIDEQYF